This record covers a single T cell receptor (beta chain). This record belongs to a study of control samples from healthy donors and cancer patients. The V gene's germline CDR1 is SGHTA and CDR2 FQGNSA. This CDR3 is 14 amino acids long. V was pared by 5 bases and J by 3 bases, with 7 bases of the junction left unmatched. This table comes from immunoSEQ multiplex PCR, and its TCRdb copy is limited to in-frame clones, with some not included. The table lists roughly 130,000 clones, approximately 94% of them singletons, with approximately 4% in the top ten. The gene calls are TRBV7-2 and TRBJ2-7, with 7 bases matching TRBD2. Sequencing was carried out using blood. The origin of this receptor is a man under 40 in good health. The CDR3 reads CASSPGASGYEQYF. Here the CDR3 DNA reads TGTGCCAGCAGCCCGGGTGCTAGCGGCTACGAGCAGTACTTC.